One sample yielded the 10 T cell receptor beta chains listed below, sequenced in a study of vaccination and CD4 T cells after COVID-19. The Oncomine TCR Beta short-read assay generated sequence data from the DNA of cultured CD4+ T cells. TCRdb reprocessed the PCR reads via MiXCR and lists one record per CDR3 protein. The sample contains about 20,000 distinct CDR3 sequences, 55% of which appear only once. Treatment given: roughly 10-day PBMC culture with coronavirus spike peptide pools or control peptides (ViraFEST assay). These receptors lack a known antigen. What was sequenced was CD4+ T cells from blood, cultured in vitro. The receptors here all came from a human donor who had recovered from COVID-19.

The chain couples TRBV4-2 to TRBJ2-5; D assignment may be TRBD1 or TRBD2 (5 bases each). The length of the CDR3 is 15 residues. Trimming removed 0 bases from V and 4 bases from J, with 12 bases in between. Germline V gene sequence: CDR1 LGHNA, CDR2 YNFKEQ. CDR3 in amino acids: CASSQDHRGRETQYF. The CDR3 DNA reads TGTGCCAGCAGCCAAGATCACCGGGGACGAGAGACCCAGTACTTC.

This clonotype has a handful of counts. The genes are TRBV4-1 and TRBJ1-6; a possible D gene is TRBD1 (6 bases). The CDR3 runs to 14 residues. V lost 6 bases and J 5 bases, leaving 11 bases between the germline ends. CDR1 and CDR2 from the germline V gene are MGHRA and YSYEKL. The CDR3 protein is CASRARQDNSPLHF. The CDR3 DNA follows: TGCGCCAGCAGAGCCAGACAGGATAATTCACCCCTCCACTTT.

This clonotype was counted between two and nine times. The V gene is TRBV7-8, the J gene TRBJ1-2, with TRBD1 as a possible D gene (6 bases). The CDR3 runs to 16 residues. Trimming removed 1 base from V and 4 bases from J, with 16 bases in between. The V gene's germline CDR1 is SGHVS and CDR2 FQNEAQ. CDR3 amino acids: CASSLGSAGEGYGYTF. CDR3 coding DNA: TGTGCCAGCAGCTTAGGATCGGCAGGGGAGGGCTATGGCTACACCTTC.

This clonotype was seen a few times. This sequence joins TRBV7-2 and TRBJ1-5; D ambiguous. V was clipped by 0 bases and J by 6 bases, with 15 bases between them. Germline assignment: CDR1 SGHTA and CDR2 FQGNSA. CDR3 length: 16 residues. The CDR3 loop is CASSLAPGRRTQPQHF. The DNA for the CDR3 is TGTGCCAGCAGCTTAGCGCCCGGGAGACGAACTCAGCCCCAGCATTTT. The full variable domain, with the rest looked up from reference TRBV7-2 and TRBJ1-5, is GAGVSQSPSNKVTEKGKDVELRCDPISGHTALYWYRQSLGQGLEFLIYFQGNSAPDKSGLPSDRFSAERTGGSVSTLTIQRTQQEDSAVYLCASSLAPGRRTQPQHFGDGTRLSIL.

This clonotype has only a few counts. The V gene is TRBV5-1, the J gene TRBJ1-1; D ambiguous. The V and J ends lost 1 base and 0 bases respectively, with 7 bases between them. Germline CDR1 SGHRS, CDR2 YFSETQ. This CDR3 is 14 amino acids long. The CDR3 sequence: CASSLRHMNTEAFF. In nucleotides, the CDR3 is TGCGCCAGCAGCTTGAGACATATGAACACTGAAGCTTTCTTT.

This clonotype was detected a few times. V usage is TRBV6-5 and J usage is TRBJ2-7; weak D call: TRBD1 (5 bases). The CDR3 length is 18 residues. Trimming removed 0 bases from V and 5 bases from J, with 23 bases in between. Germline CDR1 reads MNHEY; CDR2 reads SVGAGI. The CDR3 region is CASSYSSRVGSSSDEQYF. In DNA form, the CDR3 reads TGTGCCAGCAGTTACTCGAGCAGGGTAGGGTCGTCGAGCGACGAGCAGTACTTC.

The rearrangement links TRBV20-1 to TRBJ2-7; 7 bases are shared with TRBD1. CDR1 is DFQATT and CDR2 is SNEGSKA in the germline V gene (reference sequence). The CDR3 runs to 15 residues. V lost 4 bases and J lost 0; bases outside the gene matches: 9. Here the CDR3 DNA reads TGCAGTGCTAACAAACCACAGGGGTTCTCCTACGAGCAGTACTTC. Translating gives CSANKPQGFSYEQYF.

The chain recombines TRBV5-4 with TRBJ2-1, with 9 bases matching TRBD2. The CDR3 loop spans 15 amino acids. The V segment lost 4 bases and the J segment 8 bases; nucleotides outside the gene matches: 10. Germline CDR1 SGHNT, CDR2 YYREEE (reference sequence). The CDR3 nucleotides are TGTGCCAGCAGCGTCCATAGCGGGAGTATATATGAGCAGTTCTTC. Translation: CASSVHSGSIYEQFF.

V and J are TRBV20-1 and TRBJ1-6; 8 bases line up with TRBD1. The length of the CDR3 is 14 residues. The germline CDR1 and CDR2 sequences are DFQATT and SNEGSKA (reference sequence). With V trimmed by 5 bases and J by 7 bases, 7 bases remained unmatched. The CDR3 loop reads CSAGRTGMNSPLHF. Written as DNA, the CDR3 is TGCAGTGCTGGAAGGACAGGGATGAATTCACCCCTCCACTTT.

V usage is TRBV27 and J usage is TRBJ1-1; tentative D call: TRBD1 (6 bases). CDR1 and CDR2 from the germline V gene are MNHEY and SMNVEV (reference sequence). The CDR3 has 13 amino acids. The V and J ends lost 5 bases and 4 bases respectively, with 11 bases between them. CDR3 protein: CASSARGRTEAFF. Here the CDR3 DNA reads TGTGCCAGCAGTGCCAGGGGTCGCACTGAAGCTTTCTTT.